The 27 T cell receptor beta chains listed next were all sequenced from one sample in a study of T-cell reconstitution after alpha-beta-depleted transplantation in children. Preparation of the TCRbeta library used unique molecular identifiers. TCRdb reanalysed the PCR reads using MiXCR and keeps one entry per CDR3 protein. The sample lists 450,000 to 600,000 distinct CDR3 sequences, approximately 16% occurring once. The sample in question was PBMCs from the stem cell graft donor, obtained from the stem cell graft. These receptors were obtained from a human donor who donated a stem cell graft to a child with acute lymphoblastic leukemia.

The V gene is TRBV5-5, the J gene TRBJ2-7, with a tentative D call TRBD1 (5 bases). Germline lookup yields CDR1 SGHKS and CDR2 YYEKEE (reference sequence). The CDR3 has 16 amino acids. Trimming cost V 4 bases and J 0 bases, with 17 bases left between them. DNA of the CDR3: TGTGCCAGCAGCCCGTCGGCAGGGTCTTTCTCCTACGAGCAGTACTTC. This translates into CASSPSAGSFSYEQYF.

There are many counts of this clonotype. The genes are TRBV3-1 and TRBJ2-5; weak D call: TRBD2 (5 bases). V lost 0 bases and J lost 1, with 12 bases in between. The germline CDR1 and CDR2 sequences are LGHDT and YNNKEL (reference sequence). The CDR3 spans 16 residues. The CDR3 loop is CASSQDVREIQETQYF. The CDR3 bases are TGTGCCAGCAGCCAAGATGTCCGGGAAATCCAAGAGACCCAGTACTTC.

The chain couples TRBV12-3 or TRBV12-4 to TRBJ2-1; 7 positions match TRBD1. There are 13 residues in the CDR3. The V and J ends lost 9 bases and 4 bases, in that order; junction bases with no gene match: 6. The CDR3 reads CARKPGQYNEQFF. CDR3 coding DNA: TGTGCCAGAAAACCGGGACAGTACAATGAGCAGTTCTTC.

In this sample, this clonotype turned up a few times. This chain joins TRBV4-2 and TRBJ1-1; TRBD1 agrees at 8 bases. The V gene end was trimmed by 3 bases and the J gene end by 2 bases; junction bases not matched to a gene: 5. The CDR3 is 15 residues long. Germline loops: CDR1 LGHNA, CDR2 YNFKEQ. CDR3 amino acids: CASSQTGARNTEAFF. The CDR3 bases are TGTGCCAGCAGCCAGACAGGGGCGAGAAACACTGAAGCTTTCTTT.

The J gene is TRBJ2-7, the V gene TRBV6-2 or TRBV6-3, with a tentative D call TRBD1 (6 bases). The V and J ends lost 2 bases and 10 bases respectively, with 12 bases between them. The CDR3 sequence is 12 residues long. Per the germline V gene, CDR1 is MNHEY and CDR2 is SVGEGT. CDR3 amino acids: CASSYRGQRQYF. As DNA, the CDR3 is TGTGCCAGCAGTTACCGCGGACAGCGACAGTACTTC.

The chain carries TRBV5-1 and TRBJ2-3; unclear D gene. Trimming took 0 bases from V and 2 from J, leaving 10 bases between them. Per the germline V gene, CDR1 is SGHRS and CDR2 is YFSETQ. The CDR3 length is 15 residues. The CDR3 reads CASSLDGYLTDTQYF. The DNA for the CDR3 is TGCGCCAGCAGCTTGGACGGATATCTCACAGATACGCAGTATTTT.

This clonotype was seen only a few times. The chain carries TRBV29-1 and TRBJ1-1; TRBD1 agrees at 9 bases. The CDR3 has 14 residues. V was clipped by 7 bases and J by 1 base; unmatched bases: 7. Germline CDR1 is SQVTM and CDR2 is ANQGSEA. The CDR3 region is CSDKRTGANTEAFF. CDR3 in DNA: TGCAGCGACAAGAGGACAGGGGCGAACACTGAAGCTTTCTTT. The whole variable domain, filled in from reference TRBV29-1 and TRBJ1-1, reads SAVISQKPSRDICQRGTSLTIQCQVDSQVTMMFWYRQQPGQSLTLIATANQGSEATYESGFVIDKFPISRPNLTFSTLTVSNMSPEDSSIYLCSDKRTGANTEAFFGQGTRLTVV.

The CDR3 DNA follows: TGCGCCAGCAGCTTGGAACGGCCGGGAGATACGCAGTATTTT. Protein product: CASSLERPGDTQYF. V usage is TRBV5-1 and J usage is TRBJ2-3; D remains ambiguous. V lost 0 bases and J lost 5, with 10 bases in between. Germline loops: CDR1 SGHRS, CDR2 YFSETQ. The CDR3 loop spans 14 amino acids.

In its sample, this clonotype was seen a few times. In DNA, the CDR3 is TGCGCCAGCAGCCAAGGACTAGTTTGGTACTTC. This translates into CASSQGLVWYF. This chain uses TRBV4-1 with TRBJ2-7, with D perhaps matching TRBD2 (6 bases). The CDR3 is 11 residues long. Trimming left V 1 base short and J 12 bases short, with 10 bases between. Per the germline V gene, CDR1 is MGHRA and CDR2 is YSYEKL.

This clonotype has only a few counts. The chain links TRBV7-3 to TRBJ2-5; 7 bases line up with TRBD2. V dropped 4 bases and J dropped 5; count of bases not matched to a gene: 13. Germline V gene lookup returns CDR1 SGHTA and CDR2 FQGTGA. The CDR3 is made up of 16 amino acids. Here the CDR3 reads CASSSKASGVWETQYF. In DNA, the CDR3 is TGTGCCAGCAGCTCCAAAGCGAGCGGGGTGTGGGAGACCCAGTACTTC.

This clonotype appeared a few times. The J gene is TRBJ2-5, the V gene TRBV12-3 or TRBV12-4; D uncertain. Trimming removed 6 bases at V and 0 bases at J, with 8 bases between. This CDR3 has 13 amino acids. The CDR3 DNA sequence: TGTGCCAGCAGCCCTTACAACCAAGAGACCCAGTACTTC. Translation: CASSPYNQETQYF.

This clonotype has a handful of counts. J is TRBJ2-1 and V is TRBV5-1, with 8 bases that match TRBD2. Germline lookup yields CDR1 SGHRS and CDR2 YFSETQ. With 7 bases clipped from V and 1 base from J, the junction kept 10 bases outside the gene matches. The CDR3 extends over 16 amino acids. The CDR3 loop reads CASGMAGGTSYNEQFF. DNA for the CDR3: TGCGCCAGCGGAATGGCGGGGGGAACTTCCTACAATGAGCAGTTCTTC.

The rearrangement uses TRBV7-8 and TRBJ2-1; TRBD2 aligns across 9 bases. Per the germline V gene, CDR1 is SGHVS and CDR2 is FQNEAQ. This CDR3 has 17 residues. V gave up 5 bases and J gave up 5 bases; unmatched junction bases: 13. This CDR3 is CASSTPWAGGEHNEQFF. The CDR3 region has the DNA TGTGCCAGCAGCACTCCTTGGGCGGGAGGGGAGCACAATGAGCAGTTCTTC. Full variable domain (missing parts from reference TRBV7-8 and TRBJ2-1): GAGVSQSPRYKVAKRGQDVALRCDPISGHVSLFWYQQALGQGPEFLTYFQNEAQLDKSGLPSDRFFAERPEGSVSTLKIQRTQQEDSAVYLCASSTPWAGGEHNEQFFGPGTRLTVL.

The J gene is TRBJ1-2, the V gene TRBV29-1; tentatively, D is TRBD1 (5 bases). Trimming took 5 bases from V and 5 from J, leaving 15 bases between them. Germline loops: CDR1 SQVTM, CDR2 ANQGSEA. The CDR3 covers 13 residues. CDR3 sequence reads: CSVTLGLGYGYTF. CDR3 bases: TGCAGCGTTACCTTGGGGCTTGGGTATGGCTACACCTTC.

This sequence joins TRBV20-1 and TRBJ2-1, with 13 bases lining up with TRBD2. Germline loops: CDR1 DFQATT, CDR2 SNEGSKA (reference sequence). Germline trimming cut 0 bases from V and 10 bases from J; bases unmatched to any gene: 9. CDR3 size: 16 residues. CDR3 residues: CSARDQQTSGRREQFF. The CDR3 coding sequence is TGCAGTGCTAGAGATCAACAGACTAGCGGGAGGCGCGAGCAGTTCTTC.

This CDR3 is CSASWRGLAGPADTQYF. In DNA form, the CDR3 reads TGCAGTGCCTCCTGGCGGGGACTAGCGGGACCGGCAGATACGCAGTATTTT. The chain is built from TRBV20-1 and TRBJ2-3, with 13 bases that match TRBD2. V trimming: 6 bases; J trimming: 4 bases; junction bases outside the gene matches: 13. The CDR3 has 17 amino acids. In germline, CDR1 is DFQATT, CDR2 SNEGSKA (reference sequence).

The rearrangement uses TRBV12-3 or TRBV12-4 and TRBJ2-7; D ambiguous. CDR3 length: 13 amino acids. Trimming cost V 1 base and J 2 bases, with 6 bases left between them. The CDR3 spells CASSLGIAYEQYF. CDR3 nucleotides: TGTGCCAGCAGTTTAGGGATAGCCTACGAGCAGTACTTC.

The CDR3 loop reads CASSSTGRVGEQYF. The CDR3 bases are TGTGCCAGCTCATCCACGGGCAGGGTCGGCGAGCAGTACTTC. V and J are TRBV18 and TRBJ2-7; a possible D gene is TRBD1 (5 bases). Trimming pared 5 bases from V and 6 bases from J, leaving 17 bases between. The CDR3 has 14 residues. CDR1 and CDR2 (germline): KGHSH, LQKENI.

The chain carries TRBV12-5 and TRBJ1-5, with 7 nucleotides matching TRBD1. CDR3 length: 15 residues. CDR1 and CDR2 from the germline V gene are LGHNT and FRNRAP. The V segment lost 0 bases and the J segment 2 bases; nucleotides outside the gene matches: 1. The CDR3 loop is CASGLVGQGNQPQHF. DNA of the CDR3: TGTGCTAGTGGTTTGGTAGGACAGGGCAATCAGCCCCAGCATTTT.

The sample holds a few counts of this clonotype. CDR3 region: CASSQDPGYSYNEQFF. The CDR3 DNA sequence: TGTGCCAGCAGCCAAGATCCGGGGTACTCCTACAATGAGCAGTTCTTC. The chain carries TRBV4-2 and TRBJ2-1; D possibly corresponds to TRBD2 (5 bases). CDR3 length: 16 amino acids. V was cut by 0 bases and J by 0 bases, with 9 bases left in between. The germline V gene encodes CDR1 LGHNA and CDR2 YNFKEQ.

In its sample, this clonotype was seen a few times. J is TRBJ1-5 and V is TRBV19; maybe TRBD1 (6 bases). Germline-derived CDR1 and CDR2 are LNHDA and SQIVND (reference sequence). The V end was cut by 7 bases, the J end by 3 bases, with 13 bases between. The CDR3 covers 14 residues. The CDR3 coding sequence is TGTGCCAGTAAAGTGGACAGACTCAATCAGCCCCAGCATTTT. Residues: CASKVDRLNQPQHF.

This clonotype was observed a handful of times. The V call is TRBV20-1, the J call TRBJ1-5, with a tentative D call TRBD1 (5 bases). The CDR3 is 15 amino acids. Trimming removed 1 base from V and 2 bases from J, with 12 bases in between. CDR1 is DFQATT and CDR2 is SNEGSKA in the germline V gene (reference sequence). CDR3 in amino acids: CSARASGLGNQPQHF. CDR3 DNA: TGCAGTGCTAGAGCGTCAGGGTTGGGCAATCAGCCCCAGCATTTT.

The chain is built from TRBV14 and TRBJ1-2; D is possibly TRBD1 (5 bases). The CDR3 spans 17 residues. V dropped 3 bases and J dropped 1 base, with 18 bases sitting between them. CDR1 and CDR2 (germline): SGHDN, FVKESK. DNA of the CDR3: TGTGCCAGCAGCCAGGATTCCCCTGGACAAATTAACTATGGCTACACCTTC. This encodes CASSQDSPGQINYGYTF. Looking up the rest from reference TRBV14 and TRBJ1-2 gives the full variable domain: EAGVTQFPSHSVIEKGQTVTLRCDPISGHDNLYWYRRVMGKEIKFLLHFVKESKQDESGMPNNRFLAERTGGTYSTLKVQPAELEDSGVYFCASSQDSPGQINYGYTFGSGTRLTVV.

This clonotype was recorded a few times. The CDR3 bases are TGCGCCAGCAAGCGGGACGCAACCTACGAGCAGTACTTC. This encodes CASKRDATYEQYF. The chain is built from TRBV5-1 and TRBJ2-7, with 7 nucleotides matching TRBD2. The CDR3 runs to 13 residues. Germline V gene data show CDR1 as SGHRS and CDR2 as YFSETQ. The trim removed 6 bases at V and 2 bases at J, leaving 5 bases unmatched.

This clonotype was found a few times. V is TRBV7-8 and J is TRBJ2-7; 14 bases agree with TRBD2. Germline lookup yields CDR1 SGHVS and CDR2 FQNEAQ. Unmatched junction bases numbered 6, after V lost 5 bases and J lost 3 bases. The CDR3 consists of 16 residues. CDR3 in amino acids: CASSHPGLAGDYEQYF. CDR3 coding DNA: TGTGCCAGCAGCCACCCGGGACTAGCGGGAGACTACGAGCAGTACTTC.

V and J are TRBV12-5 and TRBJ1-5, with D perhaps matching TRBD1 (5 bases). CDR1 LGHNT and CDR2 FRNRAP come from the germline V gene. Trimming removed 3 bases at V and 0 bases at J, with 12 bases between. The CDR3 totals 16 residues. The CDR3 DNA reads TGTGCTAGTGGTTTCCTCAGGGAGTATAGCAATCAGCCCCAGCATTTT. This codes for CASGFLREYSNQPQHF. The whole variable domain, remainder taken from reference TRBV12-5 and TRBJ1-5, is DARVTQTPRHKVTEMGQEVTMRCQPILGHNTVFWYRQTMMQGLELLAYFRNRAPLDDSGMPKDRFSAEMPDATLATLKIQPSEPRDSAVYFCASGFLREYSNQPQHFGDGTRLSIL.

This clonotype was observed a few times. V is TRBV4-2 and J is TRBJ2-1; D might be TRBD1 (5 bases). There are 15 residues in the CDR3. V dropped 4 bases and J dropped 10 bases, with 20 bases sitting between them. Germline V gene lookup returns CDR1 LGHNA and CDR2 YNFKEQ. CDR3 nucleotide sequence: TGTGCCAGCAGCCTGGGGCGGTCGGCGGTCCGCGAGCAGTTCTTC. This sequence encodes CASSLGRSAVREQFF.